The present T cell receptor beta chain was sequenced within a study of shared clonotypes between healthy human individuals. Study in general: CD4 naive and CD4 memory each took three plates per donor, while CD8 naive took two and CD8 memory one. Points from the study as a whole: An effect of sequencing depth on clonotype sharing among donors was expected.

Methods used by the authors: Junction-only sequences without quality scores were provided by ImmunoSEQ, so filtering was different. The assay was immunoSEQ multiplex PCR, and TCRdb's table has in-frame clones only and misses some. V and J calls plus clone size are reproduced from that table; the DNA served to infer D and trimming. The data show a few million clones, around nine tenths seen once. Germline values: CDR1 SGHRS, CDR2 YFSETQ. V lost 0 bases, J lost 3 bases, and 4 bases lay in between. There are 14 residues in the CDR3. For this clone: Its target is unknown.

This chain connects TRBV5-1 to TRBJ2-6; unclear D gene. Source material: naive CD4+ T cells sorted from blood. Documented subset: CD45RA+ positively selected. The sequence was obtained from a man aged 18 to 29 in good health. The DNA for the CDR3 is TGCGCCAGCAGCTTGGACGGTGGGGCCAACGTCCTGACTTTC. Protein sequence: CASSLDGGANVLTF.